The next 28 T cell receptor beta chains were all read from a single sample in a study of blood T cell repertoires in COVID-19. Only in-frame clones appear in the TCRdb table, and some are missing; sequencing was by immunoSEQ multiplex PCR. The sample consists of under 85,000 clones, 65% to 80% of them appearing once. The specimen was peripheral blood. These receptors all stem from a woman at least 80 years old with active or convalescent COVID-19.

The gene calls are TRBV6-5 and TRBJ2-1; D might be TRBD2 (5 bases). Per germline, CDR1 MNHEY and CDR2 SVGAGI. V lost 7 bases to trimming and J lost 0 bases, with 13 bases between them. The CDR3 runs 15 residues. The CDR3: CASTQSGTSYNEQFF. CDR3 in DNA: TGTGCCAGCACCCAATCGGGAACCTCCTACAATGAGCAGTTCTTC.

The V and J genes are TRBV19 and TRBJ1-2; D remains ambiguous. Trimming cost V 7 bases and J 4 bases, with 13 bases left between them. Per germline, CDR1 LNHDA and CDR2 SQIVND (reference sequence). The CDR3 extends over 13 amino acids. The chain's CDR3 is CASTRAEGYGYTF. DNA for the CDR3: TGTGCCAGTACCCGGGCGGAGGGCTATGGCTACACCTTC.

The rearrangement joins TRBV2 to TRBJ2-5, with 11 bases aligning to TRBD2. Germline loops: CDR1 SNHLY, CDR2 FYNNEI. Trimming took 6 bases from V and 6 from J; bases not matched to a gene: 9. The CDR3 length is 15 residues. CDR3 residues: CASRLAGGMGQTQYF. The CDR3 nucleotides are TGTGCCAGCAGATTAGCGGGGGGGATGGGGCAGACCCAGTACTTC.

This clone was recorded once. This chain connects TRBV7-3 to TRBJ1-1; no reliable D call. Germline V gene data show CDR1 as SGHTA and CDR2 as FQGTGA. The ends were cut back, 0 bases at V and 1 base at J, with 6 bases in the middle. The CDR3 covers 14 residues. CDR3 region: CASSLTPGNTEAFF. The CDR3 nucleotides are TGTGCCAGCAGCTTAACTCCCGGGAACACTGAAGCTTTCTTT.

The chain recombines TRBV28 with TRBJ2-3, with 7 nucleotides matching TRBD1. Germline V gene lookup returns CDR1 MDHEN and CDR2 SYDVKM. The CDR3 runs to 14 residues. After removal of 5 bases from V and 8 bases from J, the junction contained 10 bases not matched to a gene. The DNA for the CDR3 is TGTGCCAGCAGTCCGCGACAGGGTTGGGGTACGCAGTATTTT. This translates into CASSPRQGWGTQYF.

This clone was recorded a few times. This sequence joins TRBV28 and TRBJ2-5; D perhaps matches TRBD1 (5 bases). Germline V gene lookup returns CDR1 MDHEN and CDR2 SYDVKM. CDR3 length: 14 residues. The V end lost 7 bases, the J end lost 7 bases, and 19 bases lay between the germline ends. CDR3 sequence reads: CASKDESKRGTQYF. DNA for the CDR3: TGTGCCAGCAAAGATGAATCAAAAAGGGGGACCCAGTACTTC.

The chain links TRBV7-2 to TRBJ2-5, with D tentatively TRBD2 (5 bases). The length of the CDR3 is 14 residues. V was cut by 3 bases and J by 4 bases, with 12 bases left in between. CDR1 and CDR2 from the germline V gene are SGHTA and FQGNSA. CDR3 region: CASSLTGNRETQYF. The CDR3 nucleotides read TGTGCCAGCAGCTTGACCGGGAATCGAGAGACCCAGTACTTC.

V and J are TRBV10-1 and TRBJ2-1, with TRBD1 matching over 8 bases. CDR1 is WNHNN and CDR2 is SYGVQD in the germline V gene (reference sequence). The CDR3 has 16 amino acids. V shed 3 bases and J 5 bases; nucleotides not matched to a gene: 9. DNA of the CDR3: TGCGCCAGCAGTGATCCCGGGACAGGCGCCAACAATGAGCAGTTCTTC. This sequence encodes CASSDPGTGANNEQFF.

This chain joins TRBV7-9 and TRBJ2-7; TRBD1 might be the D (6 bases). This CDR3 contains 14 residues. The V end was cut by 2 bases, the J end by 3 bases, with 11 bases between. CDR1 SEHNR and CDR2 FQNEAQ come from the germline V gene (reference sequence). CDR3 in amino acids: CASSLTGQDYEQYF. The DNA of the CDR3 is TGTGCCAGCAGCTTAACGGGACAAGACTACGAGCAGTACTTC.

A single count supports this clone. The chain has TRBV9 and TRBJ2-1; a possible D gene is TRBD1 (6 bases). This CDR3 is 14 amino acids long. Per germline, CDR1 SGDLS and CDR2 YYNGEE. V shed 4 bases and J shed 6 bases, with 14 bases lying between them. The CDR3 region has the DNA TGTGCCAGCAGCCTCACAGGGTTAAGCAATGAGCAGTTCTTC. Protein product: CASSLTGLSNEQFF.

This sequence joins TRBV28 and TRBJ2-7; D remains ambiguous. V was trimmed by 1 base and J by 0 bases, leaving 13 bases between them. Germline V gene lookup returns CDR1 MDHEN and CDR2 SYDVKM. The CDR3 loop spans 16 amino acids. CDR3 DNA: TGTGCCAGCAGTTTATTAGCTTCCGCTAGCTCCTACGAGCAGTACTTC. It codes for CASSLLASASSYEQYF.

The chain is built from TRBV28 and TRBJ2-2; D is undetermined. The CDR3 extends over 14 amino acids. V lost 4 bases and J 4 bases, leaving 10 bases between the germline ends. Looked up from germline, CDR1 is MDHEN and CDR2 is SYDVKM. The CDR3 protein is CASSSGVLTGELFF. The CDR3 nucleotides read TGTGCCAGCAGTTCGGGTGTACTCACCGGGGAGCTGTTTTTT. Complete variable domain (other parts from reference TRBV28 and TRBJ2-2): DVKVTQSSRYLVKRTGEKVFLECVQDMDHENMFWYRQDPGLGLRLIYFSYDVKMKEKGDIPEGYSVSREKKERFSLILESASTNQTSMYLCASSSGVLTGELFFGEGSRLTVL.

This chain uses TRBV4-1 with TRBJ1-1; 8 bases match TRBD1. CDR1 is MGHRA and CDR2 is YSYEKL in the germline V gene. Trimming took 1 base from V and 0 from J; bases not matched to a gene: 10. The CDR3 extends over 18 amino acids. CDR3: CASSQVFPAGGMNTEAFF. The DNA for the CDR3 is TGCGCCAGCAGCCAAGTTTTCCCGGCAGGGGGCATGAACACTGAAGCTTTCTTT.

V and J are TRBV15 and TRBJ2-1; 15 bases agree with TRBD2. The V segment lost 3 bases and the J segment 6 bases; nucleotides outside the gene matches: 0. CDR3 size: 15 residues. Germline CDR1 reads LNHNV; CDR2 reads YYDKDF (reference sequence). The CDR3 sequence is CATSRGLAGGNEQFF. CDR3 DNA: TGTGCCACCAGCAGGGGACTAGCGGGGGGCAATGAGCAGTTCTTC.

In its sample, this clone was seen a few times. V is TRBV27 and J is TRBJ1-2; the match to TRBD1 covers 8 bases. CDR1 is MNHEY, CDR2 SMNVEV, per germline (reference sequence). Trimming at V came to 5 bases and at J to 4 bases, leaving 9 bases not matched to a gene. The CDR3 extends over 15 amino acids. The CDR3 nucleotides are TGTGCCAGCAGTCCGCAACAGGGGGGGGCCTATGGCTACACCTTC. This gives the protein CASSPQQGGAYGYTF.

This sequence joins TRBV29-1 and TRBJ1-2; the D gene is possibly TRBD1 (6 bases). The V end lost 4 bases, the J end lost 11 bases, and 14 bases lay between the germline ends. Germline V gene data show CDR1 as SQVTM and CDR2 as ANQGSEA. The CDR3 loop spans 11 amino acids. The CDR3 DNA is TGCAGCGTTGGCGGGGGGCTAAGTTACACCTTC. Protein product: CSVGGGLSYTF.

The rearrangement joins TRBV28 to TRBJ2-1; TRBD2 aligns across 8 bases. CDR1 and CDR2 (germline): MDHEN, SYDVKM. Germline trimming cut 10 bases from V and 5 bases from J; bases unmatched to any gene: 13. The CDR3 is 15 amino acids. The CDR3 bases are TGTGCCACCCGACTTCCGGGGGGGTTCGACAATGAGCAGTTCTTC. It specifies CATRLPGGFDNEQFF. The full variable domain, in which reference TRBV28 and TRBJ2-1 provide the parts outside the CDR3, is DVKVTQSSRYLVKRTGEKVFLECVQDMDHENMFWYRQDPGLGLRLIYFSYDVKMKEKGDIPEGYSVSREKKERFSLILESASTNQTSMYLCATRLPGGFDNEQFFGPGTRLTVL.

The J gene is TRBJ2-3, the V gene TRBV19, with D uncertain. This CDR3 contains 15 residues. The germline CDR1 and CDR2 sequences are LNHDA and SQIVND (reference sequence). V was trimmed by 5 bases and J by 1 base, leaving 13 bases between them. The CDR3 region has the DNA TGTGCCAGTAGTCCTTCTAACTTGGGCACAGATACGCAGTATTTT. It translates to CASSPSNLGTDTQYF.

The rearrangement uses TRBV10-3 and TRBJ2-5; 8 bases are shared with TRBD2. Germline V gives CDR1 ENHRY, CDR2 SYGVKD. This CDR3 is 17 amino acids long. With V trimmed by 2 bases and J by 0 bases, 8 bases remained unmatched. This CDR3 is CAISETPGGVYQETQYF. In DNA form, the CDR3 reads TGTGCCATCAGTGAGACCCCGGGGGGGGTTTACCAAGAGACCCAGTACTTC.

The gene calls are TRBV2 and TRBJ1-5; D uncertain. V lost 5 bases to trimming and J lost 2 bases, with 13 bases between them. This CDR3 has 15 residues. Germline V CDR1 and CDR2: SNHLY, FYNNEI. The CDR3 loop is CASSPRDGGNQPQHF. Written as DNA, the CDR3 is TGTGCCAGCAGTCCCCGAGACGGAGGCAATCAGCCCCAGCATTTT. Full variable domain (missing parts from reference TRBV2 and TRBJ1-5): EPEVTQTPSHQVTQMGQEVILRCVPISNHLYFYWYRQILGQKVEFLVSFYNNEISEKSEIFDDQFSVERPDGSNFTLKIRSTKLEDSAMYFCASSPRDGGNQPQHFGDGTRLSIL.

V gene TRBV4-3 combines with J gene TRBJ1-1; possibly TRBD1 for D (5 bases). Germline CDR1 LGHNA, CDR2 YSLEER. The CDR3 has 15 residues. Deletions cut 4 bases from V and 0 bases from J, with 12 bases between. CDR3 DNA sequence: TGCGCCAGCAGCCTCGCCCGGGGGATGAACACTGAAGCTTTCTTT. Translated, it gives CASSLARGMNTEAFF.

This clone was detected ten times or more. The CDR3 DNA follows: TGTGCCTGGTTCCGGGACAGCCGGGAGAAGACCCAGTACTTC. Translation gives CAWFRDSREKTQYF. The chain combines TRBV30 with TRBJ2-5, with D maybe TRBD1 (7 bases). CDR1 and CDR2 (germline): GTSNPN, SVGIG (reference sequence). With 5 bases removed from V and 6 bases from J, the gap between germline ends came to 19 bases. The CDR3 is 14 residues long.

This chain connects TRBV7-8 to TRBJ1-1; possible D gene TRBD1, 5 bases. The CDR3 sequence is 15 residues long. Trimming took off 2 bases at V and 1 base at J, with 11 bases between the two ends. CDR1 is SGHVS and CDR2 is FQNEAQ in the germline V gene. DNA for the CDR3: TGTGCCAGCAGCTTAATGGGAGGGGAGAACACTGAAGCTTTCTTT. The encoded protein is CASSLMGGENTEAFF.

This chain joins TRBV5-4 and TRBJ2-3, with 11 bases that match TRBD1. The length of the CDR3 is 18 residues. With V trimmed by 10 bases and J by 0 bases, 16 bases remained unmatched. The V gene's germline CDR1 is SGHNT and CDR2 YYREEE (reference sequence). The CDR3 coding sequence is TGTGCCTACCAAGAGAGGACAGGGGGCCCGGTAAGCACAGATACGCAGTATTTT. Translation: CAYQERTGGPVSTDTQYF.

This clone was seen only a few times. This rearrangement joins TRBV7-2 to TRBJ2-4; D call uncertain. The CDR3 runs 13 residues. Germline CDR1 SGHTA, CDR2 FQGNSA. Trimming removed 5 bases at V and 6 bases at J, with 11 bases between. The CDR3 sequence is CASSPLGRNIQYF. The CDR3 region has the DNA TGTGCCAGCAGCCCCCTGGGCCGAAACATTCAGTACTTC.

This clone was detected only a few times. The chain recombines TRBV27 with TRBJ2-1; weak D call: TRBD1 (6 bases). Trimming removed 8 bases from V and 0 bases from J, with 11 bases in between. The germline gives CDR1 MNHEY, CDR2 SMNVEV (reference sequence). The CDR3 runs 14 residues. CDR3 region: CASGTGFSYNEQFF. CDR3 nucleotides: TGTGCCAGCGGAACAGGGTTCTCCTACAATGAGCAGTTCTTC.

The V call is TRBV4-1, the J call TRBJ1-3, with a tentative D call TRBD1 (6 bases). The length of the CDR3 is 17 residues. V lost 1 base, J lost 2 bases, and 15 bases lay in between. Germline V gives CDR1 MGHRA, CDR2 YSYEKL. CDR3 nucleotide sequence: TGCGCCAGCAGCCAAGGTTGGATTCAGGGGACTGGAAACACCATATATTTT. Protein: CASSQGWIQGTGNTIYF.

The genes are TRBV28 and TRBJ1-2; possibly TRBD1 for D (6 bases). Germline CDR1 reads MDHEN; CDR2 reads SYDVKM. The CDR3 runs to 13 residues. The V end was cut by 6 bases, the J end by 3 bases, with 11 bases between. Here the CDR3 reads CASRTQGYYGYTF. CDR3 nucleotide sequence: TGTGCCAGCAGAACACAGGGCTACTATGGCTACACCTTC.